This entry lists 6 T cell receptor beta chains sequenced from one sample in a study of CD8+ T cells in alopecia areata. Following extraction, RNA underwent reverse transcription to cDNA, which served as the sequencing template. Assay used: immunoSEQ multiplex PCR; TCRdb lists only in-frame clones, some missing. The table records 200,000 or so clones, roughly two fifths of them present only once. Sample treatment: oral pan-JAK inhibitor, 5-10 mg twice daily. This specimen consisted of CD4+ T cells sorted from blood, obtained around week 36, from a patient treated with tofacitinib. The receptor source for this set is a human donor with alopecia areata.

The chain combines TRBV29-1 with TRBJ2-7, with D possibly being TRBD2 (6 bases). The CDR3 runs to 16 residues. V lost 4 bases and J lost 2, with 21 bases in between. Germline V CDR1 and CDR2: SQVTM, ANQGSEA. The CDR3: CSVVSFLGLSPYEQYF. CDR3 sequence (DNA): TGCAGCGTTGTCTCCTTTCTGGGACTTTCCCCCTACGAGCAGTACTTC.

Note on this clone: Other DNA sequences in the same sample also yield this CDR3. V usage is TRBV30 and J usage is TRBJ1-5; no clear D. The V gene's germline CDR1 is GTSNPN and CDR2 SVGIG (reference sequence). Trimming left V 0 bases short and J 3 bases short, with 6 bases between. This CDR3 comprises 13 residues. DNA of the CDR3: TGTGCCTGGAGTGTGGGCCCCAATCAGCCCCAGCATTTT. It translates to CAWSVGPNQPQHF. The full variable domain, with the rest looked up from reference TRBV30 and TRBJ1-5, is SQTIHQWPATLVQPVGSPLSLECTVEGTSNPNLYWYRQAAGRGLQLLFYSVGIGQISSEVPQNLSASRPQDRQFILSSKKLLLSDSGFYLCAWSVGPNQPQHFGDGTRLSIL.

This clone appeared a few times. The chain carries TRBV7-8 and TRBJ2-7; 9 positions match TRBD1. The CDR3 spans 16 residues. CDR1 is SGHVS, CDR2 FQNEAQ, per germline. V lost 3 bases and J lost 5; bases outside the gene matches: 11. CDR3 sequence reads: CASSFGDRVGANEQYF. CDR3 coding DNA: TGTGCCAGCAGCTTTGGGGACAGGGTGGGAGCTAACGAGCAGTACTTC.

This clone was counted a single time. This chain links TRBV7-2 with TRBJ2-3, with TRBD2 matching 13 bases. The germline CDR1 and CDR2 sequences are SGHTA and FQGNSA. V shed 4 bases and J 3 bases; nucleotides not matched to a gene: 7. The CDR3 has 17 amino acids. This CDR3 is CASSSNPTSGRTDTQYF. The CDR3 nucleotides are TGTGCCAGCAGCTCCAACCCGACTAGCGGGAGGACAGATACGCAGTATTTT.

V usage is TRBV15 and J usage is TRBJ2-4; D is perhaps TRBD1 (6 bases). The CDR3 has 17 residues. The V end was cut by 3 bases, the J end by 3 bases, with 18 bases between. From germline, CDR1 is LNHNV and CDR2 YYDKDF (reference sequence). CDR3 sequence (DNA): TGTGCCACCAGCAGGCCCAGACAGGTTCTCTACAAAAACATTCAGTACTTC. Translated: CATSRPRQVLYKNIQYF.

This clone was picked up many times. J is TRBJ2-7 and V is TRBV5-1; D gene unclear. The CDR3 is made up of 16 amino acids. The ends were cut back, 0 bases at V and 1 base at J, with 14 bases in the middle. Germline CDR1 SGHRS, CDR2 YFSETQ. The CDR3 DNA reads TGCGCCAGCAGCTTGGTTAGCAGGAGTCGGTCCTACGAGCAGTACTTC. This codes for CASSLVSRSRSYEQYF.